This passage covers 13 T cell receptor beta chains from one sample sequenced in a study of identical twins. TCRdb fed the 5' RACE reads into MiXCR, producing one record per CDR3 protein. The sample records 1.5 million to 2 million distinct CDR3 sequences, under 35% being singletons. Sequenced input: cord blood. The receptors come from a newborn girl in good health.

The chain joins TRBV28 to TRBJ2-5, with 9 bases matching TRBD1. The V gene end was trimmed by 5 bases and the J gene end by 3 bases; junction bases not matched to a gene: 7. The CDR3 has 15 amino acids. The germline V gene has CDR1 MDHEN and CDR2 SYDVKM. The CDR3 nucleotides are TGTGCCAGCAGTCCCGGGACAGGGTTGAAAGAGACCCAGTACTTC. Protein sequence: CASSPGTGLKETQYF.

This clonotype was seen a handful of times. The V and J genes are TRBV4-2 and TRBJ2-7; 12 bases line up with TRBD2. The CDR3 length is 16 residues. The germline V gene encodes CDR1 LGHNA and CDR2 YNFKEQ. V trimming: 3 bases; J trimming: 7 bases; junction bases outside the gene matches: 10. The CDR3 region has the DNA TGTGCCAGCAGCCAGACTAGCGGGAGCTCCTACAATGAGCAGTACTTC. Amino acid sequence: CASSQTSGSSYNEQYF.

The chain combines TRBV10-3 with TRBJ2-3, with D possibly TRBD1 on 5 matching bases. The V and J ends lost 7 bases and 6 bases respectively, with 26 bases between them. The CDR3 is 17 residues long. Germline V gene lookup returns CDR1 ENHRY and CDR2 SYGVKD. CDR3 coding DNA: TGTGCCATCACACAGGCCGAGGCCGGGTCCTTAGGGGATACGCAGTATTTT. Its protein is CAITQAEAGSLGDTQYF.

The CDR3 sequence is CASRAGQGVNEQYF. The CDR3 DNA is TGTGCCAGCAGAGCGGGACAGGGAGTAAATGAGCAGTACTTC. The chain couples TRBV28 to TRBJ2-7, with 9 bases that match TRBD1. This CDR3 is built from 14 residues. CDR1 MDHEN and CDR2 SYDVKM come from the germline V gene. J was trimmed by 7 bases and V by 6 bases; bases with no gene match: 10.

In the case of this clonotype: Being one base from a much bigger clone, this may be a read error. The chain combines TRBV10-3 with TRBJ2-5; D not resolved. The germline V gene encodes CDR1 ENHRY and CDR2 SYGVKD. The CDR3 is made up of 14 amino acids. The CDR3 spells CAINESRQEKTQYF. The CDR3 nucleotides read TGTGCCATCAATGAGTCTCGTCAGGAAAAGACCCAGTACTTC.

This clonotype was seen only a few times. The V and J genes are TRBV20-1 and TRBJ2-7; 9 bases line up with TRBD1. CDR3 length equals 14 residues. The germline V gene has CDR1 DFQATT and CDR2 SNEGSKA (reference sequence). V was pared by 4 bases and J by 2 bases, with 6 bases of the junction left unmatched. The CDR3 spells CSAMTGTGTYEQYF. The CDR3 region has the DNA TGCAGTGCTATGACCGGGACAGGGACCTACGAGCAGTACTTC.

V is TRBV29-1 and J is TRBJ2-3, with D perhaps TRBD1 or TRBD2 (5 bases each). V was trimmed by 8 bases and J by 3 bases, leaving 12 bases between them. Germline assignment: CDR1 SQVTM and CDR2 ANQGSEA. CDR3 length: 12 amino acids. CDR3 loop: CSSMGPTDTQYF. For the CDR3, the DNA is TGCAGCTCGATGGGACCTACAGATACGCAGTATTTT.

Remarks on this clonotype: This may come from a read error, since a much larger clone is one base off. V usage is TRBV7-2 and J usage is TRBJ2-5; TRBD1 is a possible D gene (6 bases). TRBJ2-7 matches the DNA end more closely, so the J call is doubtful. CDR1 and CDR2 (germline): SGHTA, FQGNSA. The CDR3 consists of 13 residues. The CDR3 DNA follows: TGTGCCAGCAGGTACAGGGCCTCCTACGAGCAGTACTTC. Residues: CASRYRASYEQYF.

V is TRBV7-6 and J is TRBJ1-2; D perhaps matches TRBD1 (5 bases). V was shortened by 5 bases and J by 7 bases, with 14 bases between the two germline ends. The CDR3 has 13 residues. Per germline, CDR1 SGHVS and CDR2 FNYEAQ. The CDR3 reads CASSEGTSSGYTF. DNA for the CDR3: TGTGCCAGCAGCGAAGGGACCTCGAGTGGCTACACCTTC.

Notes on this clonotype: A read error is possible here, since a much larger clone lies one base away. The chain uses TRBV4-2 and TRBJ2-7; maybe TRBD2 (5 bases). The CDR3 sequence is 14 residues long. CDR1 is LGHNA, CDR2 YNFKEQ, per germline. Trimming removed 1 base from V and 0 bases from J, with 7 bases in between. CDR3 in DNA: TGTGCCAGCAGCCAAGCGACTAACTCCTACGAGCAGTACTTC. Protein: CASSQATNSYEQYF.

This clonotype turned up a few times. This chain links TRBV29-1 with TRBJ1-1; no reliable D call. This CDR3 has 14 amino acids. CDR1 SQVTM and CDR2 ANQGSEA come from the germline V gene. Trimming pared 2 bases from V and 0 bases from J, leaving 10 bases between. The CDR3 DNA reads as TGCAGCGTTGAACAAATAGGGTTGAACACTGAAGCTTTCTTT. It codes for CSVEQIGLNTEAFF. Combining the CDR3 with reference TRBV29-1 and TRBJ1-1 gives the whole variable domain SAVISQKPSRDICQRGTSLTIQCQVDSQVTMMFWYRQQPGQSLTLIATANQGSEATYESGFVIDKFPISRPNLTFSTLTVSNMSPEDSSIYLCSVEQIGLNTEAFFGQGTRLTVV.

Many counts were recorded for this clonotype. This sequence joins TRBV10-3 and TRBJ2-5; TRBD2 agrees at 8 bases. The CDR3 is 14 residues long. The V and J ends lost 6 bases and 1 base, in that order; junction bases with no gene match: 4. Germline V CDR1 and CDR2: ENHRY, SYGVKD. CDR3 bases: TGTGCCATCAGAAACGGACTAGCCCAAGAGACCCAGTACTTC. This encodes CAIRNGLAQETQYF.

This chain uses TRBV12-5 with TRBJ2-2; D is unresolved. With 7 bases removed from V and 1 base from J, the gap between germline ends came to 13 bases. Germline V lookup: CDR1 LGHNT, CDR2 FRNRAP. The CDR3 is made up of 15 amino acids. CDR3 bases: TGTGCTAGTGCCCGAGGAAATTTGAACACCGGGGAGCTGTTTTTT. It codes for CASARGNLNTGELFF. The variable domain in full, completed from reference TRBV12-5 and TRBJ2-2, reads DARVTQTPRHKVTEMGQEVTMRCQPILGHNTVFWYRQTMMQGLELLAYFRNRAPLDDSGMPKDRFSAEMPDATLATLKIQPSEPRDSAVYFCASARGNLNTGELFFGEGSRLTVL.